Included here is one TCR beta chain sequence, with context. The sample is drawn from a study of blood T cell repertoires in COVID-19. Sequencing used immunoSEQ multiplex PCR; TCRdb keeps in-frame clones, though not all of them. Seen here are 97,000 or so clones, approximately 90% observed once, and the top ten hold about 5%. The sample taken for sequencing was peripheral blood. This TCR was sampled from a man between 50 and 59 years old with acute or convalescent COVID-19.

In nucleotides, the CDR3 is TGTGCCAGCTCAGGGACAAGCCACCAAGAGACCCAGTACTTC. Translation gives CASSGTSHQETQYF. This chain uses TRBV18 with TRBJ2-5; a possible D gene is TRBD1 (6 bases). The germline gives CDR1 KGHSH, CDR2 LQKENI. V gave up 5 bases and J gave up 0 bases, with 10 bases separating them. CDR3 size: 14 residues.